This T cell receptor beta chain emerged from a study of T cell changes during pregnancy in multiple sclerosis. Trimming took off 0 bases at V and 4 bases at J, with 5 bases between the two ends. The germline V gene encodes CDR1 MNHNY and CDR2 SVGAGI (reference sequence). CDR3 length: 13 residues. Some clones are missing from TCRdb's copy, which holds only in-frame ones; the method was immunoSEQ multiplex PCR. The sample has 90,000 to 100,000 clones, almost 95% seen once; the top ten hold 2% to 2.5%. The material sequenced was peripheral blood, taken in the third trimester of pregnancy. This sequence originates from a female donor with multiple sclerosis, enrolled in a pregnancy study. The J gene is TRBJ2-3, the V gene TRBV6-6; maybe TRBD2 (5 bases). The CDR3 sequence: CASSYSGADTQYF. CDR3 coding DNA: TGTGCCAGCAGTTACTCCGGGGCAGATACGCAGTATTTT.